This TCR beta chain is from a study of Graves' ophthalmopathy and Graves' hyperthyroidism (dated by TCRdb to 2017 to 2018). Regarding the research as a whole: Peripheral blood samples were taken at the time of initial diagnosis, before any treatment was given. Once sampling was done, hyperthyroidism patients were given methimazole at a starting dose of 30 mg daily, while ophthalmopathy patients were given high-dose intravenous methylprednisolone. TCR beta repertoire signatures were used to distinguish Graves' ophthalmopathy from Graves' hyperthyroidism and to predict progression to ophthalmopathy. For independent validation, a separate cohort was made up of some 18 hyperthyroidism patients plus 17 patients who later progressed from hyperthyroidism to ophthalmopathy. In total, 120 to 150 blood samples were TCR-sequenced: 40 to 45 ophthalmopathy, some 80 hyperthyroidism and about 17 hyperthyroidism-to-ophthalmopathy patients. In roughly 6 hyperthyroidism patients, the T-cell repertoires found in thyroid tissue were compared with those found in blood. To explore V-J signatures that distinguish ophthalmopathy from hyperthyroidism, a discovery set of 90 to 100 patients was enrolled, made up of 40 to 45 with ophthalmopathy and roughly 55 with stable hyperthyroidism. Overall study results and their limits: Most expanded thyroid clonotypes with a frequency above 0.001 also appeared in blood, which suggests that blood repertoires may reflect the immune response in the thyroid. In cross-validation, the 13-signature model distinguished ophthalmopathy from stable hyperthyroidism with 85% to 90% sensitivity and roughly 81% specificity, and in the test set the corresponding values were around 78% and 73%. No statistical method was used to predetermine the sample size, and group allocation was not hidden from the investigators. In validation, the model predicted ophthalmopathy progression with more than 70% sensitivity and about 77% specificity; some twelve predicted patients were CT-confirmed with GO in a median of about 6.1 months.

This clonotype has only a few counts. The specificity of this receptor is unknown. One base away there is no much larger clone; base qualities are not given. Ophthalmopathy patients had moderately to severely active disease, Clinical Activity Score of at least 3, NOSPECS grade of at least 4, and disease duration under 3 months. Anyone with other autoimmune diseases, uncontrolled infections, pregnancy or lactation was excluded from the study. Diagnosis was based on clinical symptoms, serum thyroxine, TRAb, thyroid ultrasound and orbital computed tomography. PBMCs were isolated from about 9.1 ml of fresh peripheral blood by Ficoll-Paque density gradient centrifugation. Total RNA was extracted with Trizol reagent and quality-checked on an Agilent 2100 Bioanalyzer. TCR beta CDR3 regions were amplified from RNA transcripts for repertoire sequencing. The first round of RT-PCR was done with HTBI primers and the Qiagen OneStep RT-PCR kit, and was followed by a second round of multiplex PCR, then size selection and purification. Libraries were sequenced on an Illumina HiSeq2000 using paired-end 100 bp reads. Turning to the authors' computational methods: Reads were processed with SOAPnuke, discarding reads with adapters, uncalled bases, mean Phred below 15, or no exact constant-primer or identifier match. COPE v1.2.5 was used to merge the high-quality paired reads. Each unique nucleotide sequence was defined as a clonotype, and clonotypes were aligned to IMGT TRB V, D and J references with MiTCR v1.1. Analysis was restricted to V-J combinations with a frequency above 0.0001, which covered roughly 99% of repertoires. For each V-J combination, a TCR clonal expansion and chaos score was defined as the ratio of F50 clonal expansion to chaos observed in the TCRdist matrix. Features were reduced by Welch's t-statistics and random forest to more than 10 V-J combinations, which fed a naive Bayes classifier. Thyroid-blood repertoire similarity was quantified with the Morisita-Horn index. In-frame beta chains were kept once TCRdb had trimmed the public reads at Q25 with fastp and called clones with MiXCR. Duplicate CDR3 protein sequences are folded into a single record with the most common DNA and genes. These V and J calls originate from TCRdb's pipeline instead of the authors' own analysis. This sample is represented by some 240,000 distinct CDR3 sequences; around 45% of them were singletons. The ten largest clones take up roughly 50% of the sample.

V is shortened by 8 bases, J by 9 bases, and the region joining them spans 17 bases. Measured from the cysteine to the phenylalanine, the CDR3 is 13 residues long. Left in the record is the CDR3 DNA by itself, 39 bases read in frame from the first base. The specimen sequenced was peripheral blood. Rearrangement joined TRBV12-3 or TRBV12-4 to TRBJ1-5, with no D gene named confidently. The source is an adult man with Graves' ophthalmopathy. The nucleotide sequence is TGTGCCAGCTCACCGGCAGGCACCCGGCCCCAGCATTTT. Its protein product is CASSPAGTRPQHF.